This entry is about one T cell receptor (beta chain). These data originate in a study of patients and donors after allogeneic stem cell transplantation. TCRdb ran MiXCR on the RT-PCR reads and lists one entry per CDR3 protein. The sample has some 150,000 distinct CDR3 sequences; roughly two fifths are singletons. V gave up 4 bases and J gave up 3 bases; unmatched junction bases: 14. CDR3 length: 17 residues. The germline V gene encodes CDR1 SGHTA and CDR2 FQGNSA. Sequenced material: blood, either unsorted or a sorted T cell fraction (not recorded which). The V and J genes are TRBV7-2 and TRBJ1-1; 7 bases align to TRBD1. The TCR originated in a human donor who was either an allogeneic HSCT recipient or a stem cell or donor lymphocyte infusion donor (not recorded which). It is not recorded whose cells these are; they may come from a transplant donor. Here the CDR3 DNA reads TGTGCCAGCAGCTACTCGGGACAGACCACCGTTTACACTGAAGCTTTCTTT. Its protein is CASSYSGQTTVYTEAFF.